These 6 T cell receptor beta chains originate from one sample sequenced in a study of T-cell memory formation after mild COVID-19. TCRdb itself ran the 5' RACE reads through MiXCR, one entry per CDR3 protein. The data contain about 190,000 distinct CDR3 sequences, about a sixth of them singletons. Sequences were obtained from PBMCs or a T cell subset sorted from them (not recorded which). These receptors all stem from an adult woman who had mild COVID-19 (a few samples of this study predate the infection). Cell type and time point are not known.

The V gene is TRBV12-3 or TRBV12-4, the J gene TRBJ1-2, with 9 bases aligning to TRBD1. The CDR3 runs 14 residues. V lost 1 base and J lost 5; bases outside the gene matches: 2. The CDR3 protein is CASSLDRGPYGYTF. The CDR3 coding sequence is TGTGCCAGCAGTTTAGACAGGGGGCCTTATGGCTACACCTTC.

This clonotype was found a few times. The chain has TRBV14 and TRBJ2-1, with 10 bases lining up with TRBD2. CDR1 and CDR2 (germline): SGHDN, FVKESK. V shed 0 bases, J shed 9 bases, and the junction held 8 bases outside the gene matches. CDR3 length equals 16 residues. The DNA of the CDR3 is TGTGCCAGCAGCCAAGAAGAACTAGCGGGAATGGGTGAGCAGTTCTTC. Protein sequence: CASSQEELAGMGEQFF.

This clonotype was detected many times. The chain uses TRBV20-1 and TRBJ2-7; 8 bases match TRBD2. CDR3 length equals 14 residues. Losses at the gene ends were 4 bases for V and 0 bases for J; bases not matched to a gene: 5. Germline V lookup: CDR1 DFQATT, CDR2 SNEGSKA (reference sequence). The CDR3 nucleotides read TGCAGTGCTATCAGCGGGGGCCTCTCCTACGAGCAGTACTTC. Translation gives CSAISGGLSYEQYF.

This clonotype came up a few times. The CDR3 region has the DNA TGTGCCAGCAGCTTGGGATCCACTACGAGTCAGTACTTC. Translated: CASSLGSTTSQYF. This sequence joins TRBV27 and TRBJ2-7; the D is unclear. V was clipped by 6 bases and J by 10 bases, with 19 bases between them. The germline V gene encodes CDR1 MNHEY and CDR2 SMNVEV (reference sequence). There are 13 residues in the CDR3.

This clonotype was counted many times. This rearrangement joins TRBV7-9 to TRBJ1-1, with TRBD1 matching over 8 bases. Germline CDR1 is SEHNR and CDR2 is FQNEAQ (reference sequence). There are 14 residues in the CDR3. Trimming removed 1 base from V and 11 bases from J; junction bases left unmatched: 9. The CDR3 protein is CASSLVQGQGAAFF. CDR3 bases: TGTGCCAGCAGCTTAGTTCAAGGGCAGGGGGCCGCTTTCTTT.

The sample holds many counts of this clonotype. The rearrangement joins TRBV6-5 to TRBJ1-6; D is uncertain. Germline V gene lookup returns CDR1 MNHEY and CDR2 SVGAGI. The CDR3 covers 15 residues. Trimming cost V 4 bases and J 6 bases, with 13 bases left between them. For the CDR3, the DNA is TGTGCCAGCAGTTCCCGACCTGCACGTAATTCACCCCTCCACTTT. This translates into CASSSRPARNSPLHF.